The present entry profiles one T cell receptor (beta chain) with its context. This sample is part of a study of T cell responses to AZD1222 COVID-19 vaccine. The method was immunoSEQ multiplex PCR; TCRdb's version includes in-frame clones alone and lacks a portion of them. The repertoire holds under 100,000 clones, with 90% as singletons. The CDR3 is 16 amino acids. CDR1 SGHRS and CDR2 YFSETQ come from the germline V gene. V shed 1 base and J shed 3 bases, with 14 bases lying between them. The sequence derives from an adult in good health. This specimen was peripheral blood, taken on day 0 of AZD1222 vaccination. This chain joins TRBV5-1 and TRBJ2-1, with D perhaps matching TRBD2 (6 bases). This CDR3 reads CASSLLGGDIYNEQFF. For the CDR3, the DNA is TGCGCCAGCAGCTTGCTCGGGGGTGACATCTACAATGAGCAGTTCTTC.